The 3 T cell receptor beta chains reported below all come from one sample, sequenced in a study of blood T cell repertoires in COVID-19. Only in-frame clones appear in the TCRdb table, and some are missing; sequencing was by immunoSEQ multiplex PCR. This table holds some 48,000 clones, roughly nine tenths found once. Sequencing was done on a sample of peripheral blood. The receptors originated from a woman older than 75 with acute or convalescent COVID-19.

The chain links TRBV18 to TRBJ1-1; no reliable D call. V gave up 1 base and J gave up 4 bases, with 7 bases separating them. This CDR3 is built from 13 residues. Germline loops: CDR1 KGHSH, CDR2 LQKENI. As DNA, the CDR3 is TGTGCCAGCTCACCACAGGGAGCCACTGAAGCTTTCTTT. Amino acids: CASSPQGATEAFF.

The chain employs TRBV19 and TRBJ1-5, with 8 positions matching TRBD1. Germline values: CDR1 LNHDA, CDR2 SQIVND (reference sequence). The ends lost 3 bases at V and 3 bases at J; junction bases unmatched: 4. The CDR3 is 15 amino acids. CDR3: CASSIRTGNNQPQHF. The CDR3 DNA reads TGTGCCAGTAGTATTAGGACAGGGAACAATCAGCCCCAGCATTTT.

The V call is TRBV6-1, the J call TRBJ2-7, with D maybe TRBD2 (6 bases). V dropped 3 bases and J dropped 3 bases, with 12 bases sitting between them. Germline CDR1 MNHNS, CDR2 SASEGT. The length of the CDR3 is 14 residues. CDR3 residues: CASSDLRGSYEQYF. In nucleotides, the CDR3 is TGTGCCAGCAGTGATCTCCGGGGGAGCTACGAGCAGTACTTC.